These 6 T cell receptor beta chains came from one sample sequenced in a study of OX40 agonist ivuxolimab in advanced cancers. Some clones are missing from TCRdb's copy, which holds only in-frame ones; the method was immunoSEQ multiplex PCR. The sample gives approximately 35,000 clones, 80% of which show up once; approximately 22% is in the top ten. The source was CD4+ or CD8+ T cells sorted from blood, collected in a trial of the OX40 agonist ivuxolimab. These receptors originate from an adult with an advanced solid tumor such as melanoma, head and neck, liver or kidney cancer.

The gene calls are TRBV15 and TRBJ2-7, with 7 nucleotides matching TRBD1. Germline V CDR1 and CDR2: LNHNV, YYDKDF (reference sequence). The ends lost 1 base at V and 5 bases at J; junction bases unmatched: 8. The CDR3 spans 15 residues. In DNA form, the CDR3 reads TGTGCCACCAGCAGAGTCCATCGTCAGGGGGACGAGCAGTACTTC. This sequence encodes CATSRVHRQGDEQYF.

The rearrangement joins TRBV2 to TRBJ2-3, with 8 bases identical to TRBD2. This CDR3 contains 17 residues. Germline V lookup: CDR1 SNHLY, CDR2 FYNNEI. V trimming: 7 bases; J trimming: 2 bases; junction bases outside the gene matches: 14. This CDR3 is CASTEPVSGKATDTQYF. The CDR3 nucleotides are TGTGCCAGCACCGAACCCGTTAGCGGGAAGGCCACAGATACGCAGTATTTT.

The J gene is TRBJ1-6, the V gene TRBV19; no reliable D call. Trimming removed 6 bases at V and 9 bases at J, with 12 bases between. CDR3 length: 13 amino acids. From germline, CDR1 is LNHDA and CDR2 SQIVND (reference sequence). As DNA, the CDR3 is TGTGCCAGTAGCGGGTTGCGAAGTTCACCCCTCCACTTT. It translates to CASSGLRSSPLHF. The full variable domain, rest sourced from reference TRBV19 and TRBJ1-6, is DGGITQSPKYLFRKEGQNVTLSCEQNLNHDAMYWYRQDPGQGLRLIYYSQIVNDFQKGDIAEGYSVSREKKESFPLTVTSAQKNPTAFYLCASSGLRSSPLHFGNGTRLTVT.

V and J are TRBV4-2 and TRBJ2-7; 11 bases line up with TRBD2. Trimming cost V 6 bases and J 0 bases; bases outside gene matches: 7. This CDR3 has 16 amino acids. The germline gives CDR1 LGHNA, CDR2 YNFKEQ. CDR3 loop: CASREGLAEDSYEQYF. The CDR3 DNA is TGTGCCAGCAGGGAGGGACTAGCGGAGGACTCCTACGAGCAGTACTTC.

The V and J genes are TRBV2 and TRBJ1-2; TRBD1 matches at 7 bases. This CDR3 spans 14 amino acids. The V gene's germline CDR1 is SNHLY and CDR2 FYNNEI. Germline trimming cut 8 bases from V and 6 bases from J; bases unmatched to any gene: 12. In nucleotides, the CDR3 is TGTGCCAGCCAGTTGACAGGGAATCAGCATGGCTACACCTTC. Translated: CASQLTGNQHGYTF. The entire variable domain, with the rest obtained from reference TRBV2 and TRBJ1-2, is as follows: EPEVTQTPSHQVTQMGQEVILRCVPISNHLYFYWYRQILGQKVEFLVSFYNNEISEKSEIFDDQFSVERPDGSNFTLKIRSTKLEDSAMYFCASQLTGNQHGYTFGSGTRLTVV.

V gene TRBV4-1 combines with J gene TRBJ2-7; 10 bases line up with TRBD2. The CDR3 has 15 residues. The V gene's germline CDR1 is MGHRA and CDR2 YSYEKL. With V trimmed by 2 bases and J by 2 bases, 3 bases remained unmatched. The CDR3 DNA is TGCGCCAGCAGCCAAATGGGACTAGCGACCTACGAGCAGTACTTC. This gives the protein CASSQMGLATYEQYF.